Included here is one T cell receptor beta chain sequence, with context. Its cognate antigen is unknown. Per germline, CDR1 DFQATT and CDR2 SNEGSKA (reference sequence). Germline trimming cut 0 bases from V and 5 bases from J; bases unmatched to any gene: 8. There are 16 residues in the CDR3. These data come from a study of vaccination and CD4 T cells after COVID-19. The treatment here: roughly 11-day PBMC culture with coronavirus spike peptide pools or control peptides (ViraFEST assay). In this cohort, PCR tests turned positive between March and December 2020, predating US Alpha, Beta and Delta variants. Cell culture was performed with 1.5 million to 2 million PBMCs per well in the presence of around 9.4 IU/ml IL-2 and around 9.7 ug/ml peptide pools. Sequenced with the Oncomine TCR Beta short-read assay was DNA taken from cultured CD4+ T cells. TCRdb recomputed calls from the PCR reads with MiXCR, one row per CDR3 protein. The sample gives over 10,000 distinct CDR3 sequences, roughly two thirds of which show up once; 13% to 15% is in the top ten.

The chain couples TRBV20-1 to TRBJ2-5, with 11 bases lining up with TRBD1. The receptor was isolated from a human donor who had recovered from COVID-19. The specimen was CD4+ T cells from blood, cultured in vitro. In DNA, the CDR3 is TGCAGTGCTAGAGACGGGACAGGGGGGAGCAGGGAGACCCAGTACTTC. This codes for CSARDGTGGSRETQYF.